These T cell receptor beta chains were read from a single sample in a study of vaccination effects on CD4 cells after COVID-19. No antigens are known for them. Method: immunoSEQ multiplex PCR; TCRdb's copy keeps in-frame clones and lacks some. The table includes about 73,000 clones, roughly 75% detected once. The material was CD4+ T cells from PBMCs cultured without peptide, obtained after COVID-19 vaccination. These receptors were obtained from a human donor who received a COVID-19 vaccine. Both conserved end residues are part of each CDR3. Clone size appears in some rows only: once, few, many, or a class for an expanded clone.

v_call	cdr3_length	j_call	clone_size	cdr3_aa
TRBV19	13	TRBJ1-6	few	CASRDTNNSPLHF
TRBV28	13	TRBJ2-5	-	CASSFFVQETQYF
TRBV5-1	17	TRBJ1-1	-	CASSLASAARGNTEAFF
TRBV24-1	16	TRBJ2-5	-	CATSDFRTGGVETQYF
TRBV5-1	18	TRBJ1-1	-	CASSLGAPGQGIGTEAFF
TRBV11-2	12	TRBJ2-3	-	CASSLQGTTQYF
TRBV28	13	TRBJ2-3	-	CASREGNTDTQYF
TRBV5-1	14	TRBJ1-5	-	CASSVTGSGQPQHF
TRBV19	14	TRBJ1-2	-	CASYIGQGAEGYTF
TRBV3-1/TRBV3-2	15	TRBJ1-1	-	CASSVLGGTGTEAFF
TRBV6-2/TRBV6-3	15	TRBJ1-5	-	CASSRPGQNNQPQHF
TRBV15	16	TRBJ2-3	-	CATSRTNGASTDTQYF
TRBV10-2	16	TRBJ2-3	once	CASRPGGLVGTDTQYF
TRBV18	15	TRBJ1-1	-	CASSPLKQLNTEAFF
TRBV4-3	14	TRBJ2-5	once	CASSQEARGETQYF